This T cell receptor beta chain was captured by sequencing in a study of T cells after yellow fever vaccination. Findings of the study overall: Most primary-vaccination clones reappeared after the booster (96% CD4, 88% CD8).

Turning to this clonotype: Its antigen is unidentified.

This CDR3 region has 15 residues. CDR1 and CDR2 (germline): MDHEN, SYDVKM. V lost 2 bases to trimming and J lost 0 bases, with 8 bases between them. In TCRdb, the 5' RACE reads were re-called with MiXCR into one record per CDR3 protein. The repertoire holds a few hundred thousand distinct CDR3 sequences, 9.5% to 15% seen once, with about 3% in the top ten. This TCR was sampled from a man aged 18 to 35 who received the YFV17D yellow fever vaccine. Here the sequenced sample was CD4+ T cells sorted from PBMCs, taken 15 days after the yellow fever booster vaccination. This rearrangement joins TRBV28 to TRBJ2-4, with D perhaps being TRBD1 or TRBD2 (5 bases each). This chain's CDR3 is CASSLGGIAKNIQYF. In DNA, the CDR3 is TGTGCCAGCAGTTTAGGGGGAATAGCCAAAAACATTCAGTACTTC.